Listed here are 21 T cell receptor beta chains from one sample, sequenced in a study of T cell changes during pregnancy in multiple sclerosis. The table came from immunoSEQ multiplex PCR; TCRdb's copy has only in-frame clones and leaves some out. The sample holds around 68,000 clones, 75% to 95% seen once. Specimen: peripheral blood, collected after pregnancy. The receptors were sampled from a female donor in good health, enrolled as a control in a pregnancy study.

The gene calls are TRBV6-5 and TRBJ1-1; D is unclear. This CDR3 spans 12 amino acids. CDR1 is MNHEY, CDR2 SVGAGI, per germline. V was pared by 6 bases and J by 2 bases, with 7 bases between. CDR3: CASSGDNTEAFF. In nucleotides, the CDR3 is TGTGCCAGCAGCGGAGATAACACTGAAGCTTTCTTT.

Here the CDR3 DNA reads TGTGCCTGGAGTACCCCCGGGACAGATAGCAATCAGCCCCAGCATTTT. This gives the protein CAWSTPGTDSNQPQHF. This chain links TRBV30 with TRBJ1-5; 7 positions match TRBD1. The CDR3 runs 16 residues. Trimming took 2 bases from V and 0 from J; bases not matched to a gene: 7. CDR1 GTSNPN and CDR2 SVGIG come from the germline V gene (reference sequence).

The J gene is TRBJ1-5, the V gene TRBV2; D is undetermined. The germline CDR1 and CDR2 sequences are SNHLY and FYNNEI. Trimming left V 6 bases short and J 6 bases short, with 15 bases between. This CDR3 comprises 14 residues. CDR3 DNA sequence: TGTGCCAGCAGCCAAGTCGGGGTTCCTCAGCCCCAGCATTTT. It encodes CASSQVGVPQPQHF.

The rearrangement joins TRBV11-3 to TRBJ1-3; maybe TRBD1 (6 bases). V lost 6 bases to trimming and J lost 1 base, with 13 bases between them. The CDR3 covers 15 residues. Germline V gene lookup returns CDR1 SGHNT and CDR2 YENEEA. In DNA, the CDR3 is TGTGCCAGCAGTTACTTTACAGGGTCTGGAAACACCATATATTTT. As protein: CASSYFTGSGNTIYF.

This clone was found once. This chain connects TRBV6-5 to TRBJ2-7; 9 nucleotides align to TRBD1. Germline CDR1 MNHEY, CDR2 SVGAGI. The V segment lost 6 bases and the J segment 5 bases; nucleotides outside the gene matches: 5. The length of the CDR3 is 13 residues. The CDR3 sequence: CASRRGQGHEQYF. The CDR3 DNA reads TGTGCCAGCAGGCGGGGACAGGGCCACGAGCAGTACTTC.

This clone was seen just once. The rearrangement uses TRBV9 and TRBJ2-1; 8 positions match TRBD1. CDR1 is SGDLS and CDR2 is YYNGEE in the germline V gene. The CDR3 is 14 amino acids. V was clipped by 4 bases and J by 4 bases; unmatched bases: 4. The CDR3 sequence is CASSPRTGYNEQFF. The CDR3 nucleotides read TGTGCCAGCAGCCCCCGGACAGGGTACAATGAGCAGTTCTTC.

The CDR3 reads CASSVNNEKLFF. CDR3 coding DNA: TGTGCCAGCAGCGTAAATAATGAAAAACTGTTTTTT. V and J are TRBV11-2 and TRBJ1-4; no clear D. From germline, CDR1 is SGHAT and CDR2 FQNNGV. With 5 bases removed from V and 4 bases from J, the gap between germline ends came to 5 bases. The CDR3 runs to 12 residues. The entire variable domain, with the rest obtained from reference TRBV11-2 and TRBJ1-4, is as follows: EAGVAQSPRYKIIEKRQSVAFWCNPISGHATLYWYQQILGQGPKLLIQFQNNGVVDDSQLPKDRFSAERLKGVDSTLKIQPAKLEDSAVYLCASSVNNEKLFFGSGTQLSVL.

V gene TRBV30 combines with J gene TRBJ1-2, with D uncertain. The ends were cut back, 3 bases at V and 8 bases at J, with 16 bases in the middle. The CDR3 loop spans 13 amino acids. Germline values: CDR1 GTSNPN, CDR2 SVGIG (reference sequence). CDR3 nucleotides: TGTGCCTGGAGCCCCAGGCCTGATGGGGGCTACACCTTC. It codes for CAWSPRPDGGYTF.

The chain employs TRBV29-1 and TRBJ1-1; tentatively, D is TRBD1 (6 bases). This CDR3 contains 16 residues. Germline V lookup: CDR1 SQVTM, CDR2 ANQGSEA. V was pared by 0 bases and J by 2 bases, with 16 bases between. Here the CDR3 DNA reads TGCAGCGTTGAAGATCTCTTAAACAGGGCTAACACTGAAGCTTTCTTT. Encoded protein: CSVEDLLNRANTEAFF.

The chain couples TRBV10-3 to TRBJ2-7; 7 bases are a match to TRBD1. Germline V lookup: CDR1 ENHRY, CDR2 SYGVKD. The CDR3 loop spans 14 amino acids. With 3 bases clipped from V and 2 bases from J, the junction kept 4 bases outside the gene matches. The CDR3 sequence: CAISERDRPYEQYF. The CDR3 nucleotides are TGTGCCATCAGTGAAAGGGACAGACCCTACGAGCAGTACTTC.

V is TRBV4-2 and J is TRBJ2-7; 7 bases are a match to TRBD1. Per the germline V gene, CDR1 is LGHNA and CDR2 is YNFKEQ. Losses at the gene ends were 4 bases for V and 1 base for J; bases not matched to a gene: 10. The CDR3 is 16 amino acids. The CDR3 DNA follows: TGTGCCAGCAGCCGGAGTGGTGTCAGGGGGTCCTACGAGCAGTACTTC. Translation: CASSRSGVRGSYEQYF.

This clone was observed once. The J gene is TRBJ1-5, the V gene TRBV4-2, with 7 bases that match TRBD1. This CDR3 has 14 amino acids. V shed 1 base, J shed 5 bases, and the junction held 2 bases outside the gene matches. Germline values: CDR1 LGHNA, CDR2 YNFKEQ. The DNA of the CDR3 is TGTGCCAGCAGCCAAGGAGGGGGCCATCAGCCCCAGCATTTT. This sequence encodes CASSQGGGHQPQHF.

The chain recombines TRBV9 with TRBJ2-3; possibly TRBD1 for D (7 bases). From germline, CDR1 is SGDLS and CDR2 YYNGEE. V shed 3 bases and J shed 4 bases, with 30 bases lying between them. The CDR3 contains 20 residues. The CDR3 loop reads CASSANRDSRGTVRADTQYF. The CDR3, as DNA: TGTGCCAGCAGCGCAAACAGGGACTCCCGGGGGACAGTTCGGGCAGATACGCAGTATTTT.

The chain recombines TRBV5-1 with TRBJ1-3; 10 bases are shared with TRBD1. This CDR3 contains 18 residues. Germline CDR1 reads SGHRS; CDR2 reads YFSETQ. Losses at the gene ends were 0 bases for V and 0 bases for J; bases not matched to a gene: 6. The CDR3 region is CASSLARTGGDSGNTIYF. In nucleotides, the CDR3 is TGCGCCAGCAGCTTGGCGCGGACAGGGGGAGACTCTGGAAACACCATATATTTT.

The genes are TRBV5-1 and TRBJ1-2, with D perhaps matching TRBD1 (5 bases). The CDR3 loop spans 13 amino acids. Trimming removed 0 bases from V and 6 bases from J, with 9 bases in between. Germline loops: CDR1 SGHRS, CDR2 YFSETQ. CDR3 coding DNA: TGCGCCAGCAGCTTGGGGCAGGGTGATGGCTACACCTTC. Amino acid sequence: CASSLGQGDGYTF.

J is TRBJ1-2 and V is TRBV7-2, with unresolved D. This CDR3 has 13 amino acids. Germline assignment: CDR1 SGHTA and CDR2 FQGNSA. Trimming cost V 0 bases and J 8 bases, with 10 bases left between them. DNA of the CDR3: TGTGCCAGCAGCTTAGCCGCCGGGAACGGCTACACCTTC. Its translation: CASSLAAGNGYTF.

V is TRBV11-3 and J is TRBJ2-7; 11 bases align to TRBD2. The germline gives CDR1 SGHNT, CDR2 YENEEA. J lost 6 bases, V lost 2 bases, and 9 bases had no gene match. The CDR3 has 16 residues. CDR3 in amino acids: CASSLSSSGGLVEQYF. The CDR3 coding sequence is TGTGCCAGCAGCTTAAGTTCTAGCGGGGGGCTGGTCGAGCAGTACTTC.

V gene TRBV19 combines with J gene TRBJ2-5; 8 bases align to TRBD1. CDR3 length equals 14 residues. Trimming at V came to 4 bases and at J to 7 bases, leaving 8 bases not matched to a gene. Looked up from germline, CDR1 is LNHDA and CDR2 is SQIVND (reference sequence). The DNA for the CDR3 is TGTGCCAGTAGTAATTCAGGGGGCTTTGGGACCCAGTACTTC. Translation gives CASSNSGGFGTQYF. The whole variable domain, remainder taken from reference TRBV19 and TRBJ2-5, is DGGITQSPKYLFRKEGQNVTLSCEQNLNHDAMYWYRQDPGQGLRLIYYSQIVNDFQKGDIAEGYSVSREKKESFPLTVTSAQKNPTAFYLCASSNSGGFGTQYFGPGTRLLVL.

The chain carries TRBV30 and TRBJ2-1, with D maybe TRBD1 (6 bases). Trimming removed 0 bases at V and 7 bases at J, with 13 bases between. CDR1 GTSNPN and CDR2 SVGIG come from the germline V gene (reference sequence). The CDR3 has 14 amino acids. The CDR3 DNA is TGTGCCTGGAGTGTAGGGGGTAGCGTGAATGAGCAGTTCTTC. Translated: CAWSVGGSVNEQFF.

The chain employs TRBV27 and TRBJ2-6, with 11 nucleotides matching TRBD1. This CDR3 spans 17 amino acids. In germline, CDR1 is MNHEY, CDR2 SMNVEV (reference sequence). J was trimmed by 2 bases and V by 4 bases; bases with no gene match: 4. The CDR3 DNA is TGTGCCAGCAGTTCCGGGACAGGGGGACCTGGGGCCAACGTCCTGACTTTC. Protein product: CASSSGTGGPGANVLTF.

This chain joins TRBV6-6 and TRBJ1-2; maybe TRBD1 (6 bases). The germline gives CDR1 MNHNY, CDR2 SVGAGI (reference sequence). Trimming removed 4 bases at V and 8 bases at J, with 20 bases between. The CDR3 spans 15 residues. The CDR3 DNA reads TGTGCCAGCAGTTTTGGGTCAGGGGATCCGGGAGGCTACACCTTC. Its protein product is CASSFGSGDPGGYTF.